The 19 T cell receptor beta chains below all came from one sample that was sequenced in a study of T cell repertoires in cytomegalovirus infection (dated by TCRdb to the late 2010s). For sequencing, an Illumina HiSeq 1500 was employed. TCRdb reworked the public reads: Q25 trimming with fastp, MiXCR clone assembly, productive beta chains retained. When rows share a CDR3 protein, they turn into one entry using the most common DNA and genes. This sample has around 94,000 distinct CDR3 sequences in its table, and more than 15% of those were observed once. The ten largest clones capture around 8.2% of the sample. What was sequenced was PBMCs. These receptors all stem from a human donor in good health (CMV status not recorded). Some clones in this sample may be carry-over from other donors' samples.

This clonotype was counted only a few times. The chain is built from TRBV5-1 and TRBJ2-5; D is unresolved. The CDR3 totals 13 residues. The V gene lost 0 bases and the J gene lost 1 base, with 4 bases spanning the gap. Germline CDR1 and CDR2: SGHRS and YFSETQ. The CDR3 bases are TGCGCCAGCAGCTTGGACTTCCAAGAGACCCAGTACTTC. Its protein product is CASSLDFQETQYF.

This clonotype was found many times. The chain employs TRBV6-2 or TRBV6-3 and TRBJ2-1; TRBD1 aligns across 10 bases. The CDR3 runs 17 residues. The V segment lost 6 bases and the J segment 4 bases; nucleotides outside the gene matches: 12. Per germline, CDR1 MNHEY and CDR2 SVGEGT. The CDR3 is CASSLRQGAHLYNEQFF. DNA of the CDR3: TGTGCCAGCAGCTTACGACAGGGGGCTCACCTTTACAATGAGCAGTTCTTC.

Note on this clonotype: A much larger clone lies one base from this, so it may be a read error. The V call is TRBV7-2, the J call TRBJ1-2; the D is unclear. The CDR3 totals 13 residues. Germline CDR1 SGHTA, CDR2 FQGNSA. V lost 1 base to trimming and J lost 7 bases, with 10 bases between them. As DNA, the CDR3 is TGTGCCAGCAGCTTAGGTTCCTACTCTGGCTACACCTTC. It is translated as CASSLGSYSGYTF.

Ten or more counts support this clonotype. The chain combines TRBV7-8 with TRBJ2-7; D may be TRBD2 (6 bases). The germline V gene has CDR1 SGHVS and CDR2 FQNEAQ. This CDR3 spans 17 amino acids. Trimming took off 1 base at V and 1 base at J, with 17 bases between the two ends. The CDR3 nucleotides read TGTGCCAGCAGCTTAGTGTCAGTTAGGGCGGGGTCCTACGAGCAGTACTTC. It translates to CASSLVSVRAGSYEQYF.

This clonotype has a count of ten or more. This sequence joins TRBV12-3 or TRBV12-4 and TRBJ1-1; D is uncertain. The CDR3 has 13 residues. V lost 6 bases, J lost 0 bases, and 8 bases lay in between. This CDR3 is CASSGRMNTEAFF. Here the CDR3 DNA reads TGTGCCAGCAGCGGACGGATGAACACTGAAGCTTTCTTT.

This clonotype was seen a few times. The J gene is TRBJ1-5, the V gene TRBV28, with D possibly matching TRBD1 (5 bases). This CDR3 comprises 15 residues. Between the trimmed V and J ends, which lost 5 bases and 3 bases, there was a span of 14 bases. Per the germline V gene, CDR1 is MDHEN and CDR2 is SYDVKM. The CDR3 reads CASSNWPRDNQPQHF. CDR3 nucleotides: TGTGCCAGCAGTAATTGGCCCAGGGACAATCAGCCCCAGCATTTT.

This clonotype was counted between two and nine times. The rearrangement links TRBV29-1 to TRBJ1-1; tentative D call: TRBD1 (6 bases). This CDR3 is 12 amino acids long. CDR1 SQVTM and CDR2 ANQGSEA come from the germline V gene. Between the trimmed V and J ends, which lost 3 bases and 7 bases, there was a span of 12 bases. The CDR3 DNA reads TGCAGCGTTGACAGGGGAGGTCTTGAAGCTTTCTTT. The encoded protein is CSVDRGGLEAFF.

This clonotype has ten or more counts. The CDR3, as DNA: TGTGCCAGCAGCTTAGGCCCGGGACAGGGGGCCTACGAGCAGTACTTC. This translates into CASSLGPGQGAYEQYF. V is TRBV7-6 and J is TRBJ2-7; 11 nucleotides match TRBD1. In germline, CDR1 is SGHVS, CDR2 FNYEAQ. The V gene end was trimmed by 1 base and the J gene end by 2 bases; junction bases not matched to a gene: 4. The CDR3 runs to 16 residues.

This clonotype showed up just a few times. The genes are TRBV28 and TRBJ2-3; 8 bases are shared with TRBD2. This CDR3 region has 16 residues. After removal of 3 bases from V and 1 base from J, the junction contained 6 bases not matched to a gene. Germline loops: CDR1 MDHEN, CDR2 SYDVKM. The CDR3: CASSFGGGHGTDTQYF. The CDR3 nucleotides are TGTGCCAGCAGTTTCGGGGGGGGACATGGCACAGATACGCAGTATTTT.

This chain joins TRBV3-1 and TRBJ1-6, with TRBD1 as a possible D gene (5 bases). There are 12 residues in the CDR3. Germline CDR1 is LGHDT and CDR2 is YNNKEL (reference sequence). V was clipped by 4 bases and J by 10 bases, with 8 bases between them. The CDR3 region is CASSPRDSPLHF. CDR3 sequence (DNA): TGTGCCAGCAGCCCTCGGGACTCACCCCTCCACTTT.

There are a few counts of this clonotype. This chain joins TRBV19 and TRBJ2-7, with a tentative D call TRBD1 (6 bases). Germline V gives CDR1 LNHDA, CDR2 SQIVND (reference sequence). Trimming stripped 6 bases from V and 3 bases from J, with 21 bases between. The CDR3 has 16 amino acids. CDR3 protein: CASSRQAIRGDYEQYF. The CDR3 bases are TGTGCCAGTAGCCGACAGGCAATCCGAGGCGACTACGAGCAGTACTTC.

There are many counts of this clonotype. The chain uses TRBV2 and TRBJ2-1; possible D gene TRBD1, 5 bases. The CDR3 loop spans 13 amino acids. Trimming pared 4 bases from V and 1 base from J, leaving 5 bases between. CDR1 is SNHLY, CDR2 FYNNEI, per germline. CDR3 DNA sequence: TGTGCCAGCAGTGGACAGTCCTACAATGAGCAGTTCTTC. Translated, it gives CASSGQSYNEQFF.

In this sample, this clonotype turned up many times. The chain couples TRBV5-1 to TRBJ1-4, with D unclear. The ends were cut back, 0 bases at V and 7 bases at J, with 16 bases in the middle. CDR3 length equals 16 residues. Germline CDR1 SGHRS, CDR2 YFSETQ. DNA of the CDR3: TGCGCCAGCAGCTTGGGCAGTGGACCATGGGCTGAAAAACTGTTTTTT. This translates into CASSLGSGPWAEKLFF.

This clonotype has only a few counts. The J gene is TRBJ1-1, the V gene TRBV10-3; D is perhaps TRBD1 (5 bases). The germline V and J ends were trimmed by 4 bases and 5 bases, with 11 bases remaining between them. In germline, CDR1 is ENHRY, CDR2 SYGVKD. CDR3 size: 13 residues. The CDR3, as DNA: TGTGCCATCAGTGTAGGGGAAGGGACTGAAGCTTTCTTT. It codes for CAISVGEGTEAFF.

A remark on this clonotype: A much more abundant neighbour one base away suggests this may be a read error. The chain has TRBV12-3 or TRBV12-4 and TRBJ2-2; TRBD1 agrees at 8 bases. The CDR3 has 15 amino acids. The CDR3 protein is CASSPGQVGTGEPFF. The CDR3 DNA sequence: TGTGCCAGCAGCCCGGGACAGGTGGGGACGGGGGAGCCGTTTTTT.

Many counts were recorded for this clonotype. The chain uses TRBV10-2 and TRBJ1-1; unclear D gene. Germline V gene lookup returns CDR1 WSHSY and CDR2 SAAADI. The CDR3 consists of 14 residues. Trimming pared 7 bases from V and 1 base from J, leaving 13 bases between. The CDR3 nucleotides are TGCGCCAGCACTGGGATAGTGGCGAACACTGAAGCTTTCTTT. Its protein is CASTGIVANTEAFF.

This clonotype has at least ten counts. This chain joins TRBV28 and TRBJ1-5; TRBD1 agrees at 7 bases. The V gene end was trimmed by 8 bases and the J gene end by 1 base; junction bases not matched to a gene: 8. This CDR3 region has 15 residues. CDR1 and CDR2 (germline): MDHEN, SYDVKM. The CDR3: CASFRGRQSNQPQHF. The CDR3 nucleotides read TGTGCCAGCTTCAGGGGGAGGCAAAGCAATCAGCCCCAGCATTTT.

This clonotype was counted at least ten times. This chain links TRBV7-2 with TRBJ2-7, with 9 nucleotides matching TRBD1. The V segment lost 5 bases and the J segment 4 bases; nucleotides outside the gene matches: 6. The CDR3 is 14 residues long. The V gene's germline CDR1 is SGHTA and CDR2 FQGNSA. The CDR3 DNA reads TGTGCCAGCAGCACGGGACAGGGTCCTTACGAGCAGTACTTC. Protein: CASSTGQGPYEQYF.

This clonotype was observed at least ten times. The chain employs TRBV7-8 and TRBJ1-5, with no clear D. The CDR3 sequence is 13 residues long. Trimming cost V 6 bases and J 3 bases, with 9 bases left between them. CDR1 and CDR2 (germline): SGHVS, FQNEAQ. DNA for the CDR3: TGTGCCAGCAGTCGTAGTAACAATCAGCCCCAGCATTTT. Its protein product is CASSRSNNQPQHF.